This TCR beta chain was obtained from a study of blood T cell repertoires in COVID-19. The CDR3 is 12 amino acids. CDR1 LGHNA and CDR2 YNFKEQ come from the germline V gene. V gave up 1 base and J gave up 4 bases, with 4 bases separating them. Original processing methods: Reference gene primer amplification in the assay estimated nucleated cell counts. Sequencing used immunoSEQ multiplex PCR; TCRdb keeps in-frame clones, though not all of them. That table is the source of V, J and clone size, and D and trimming were worked out from the DNA. The profile shows about 120,000 clones, over 65% of them singletons. This clone was seen a few times.

Sequencing was done on a sample of peripheral blood. The gene calls are TRBV4-2 and TRBJ1-2, with D unresolved. The sequence derives from a woman in her 70s with acute or convalescent COVID-19. CDR3 sequence reads: CASSQGAYGYTF. The CDR3 nucleotides read TGTGCCAGCAGCCAAGGGGCCTATGGCTACACCTTC.